These 21 T cell receptor beta chains were all obtained from the same sample, sequenced in a study of metastatic and nonmetastatic thyroid tumors. Thyroid surgery took place with no prior treatment in any patient. TCRdb called clones again from the PCR reads with MiXCR. The table has about 59,000 clones, 15% to 20% seen once; the top ten hold roughly a tenth. Sequencing input: blood. These receptors all come from a male donor with papillary thyroid cancer or a benign thyroid nodule (not recorded which). Some clones in this sample may be carry-over from other donors' samples.

This chain uses TRBV4-1 with TRBJ2-2, with 10 bases matching TRBD2. The CDR3 contains 16 residues. The trim removed 6 bases at V and 4 bases at J, leaving 8 bases unmatched. Germline CDR1 reads MGHRA; CDR2 reads YSYEKL. In DNA, the CDR3 is TGCGCCAGCAGACTCGGACTAGCGGAATCCACCGGGGAGCTGTTTTTT. Encoded protein: CASRLGLAESTGELFF.

This clone occurred many times. V and J are TRBV7-8 and TRBJ2-1; no clear D gene. This CDR3 comprises 12 residues. Germline-derived CDR1 and CDR2 are SGHVS and FQNEAQ. V shed 1 base and J shed 6 bases, with 4 bases lying between them. Written as DNA, the CDR3 is TGTGCCAGCAGCTTAGGTACCAATGAGCAGTTCTTC. It is translated as CASSLGTNEQFF. The variable domain in full, with the rest retrieved from reference TRBV7-8 and TRBJ2-1, is GAGVSQSPRYKVAKRGQDVALRCDPISGHVSLFWYQQALGQGPEFLTYFQNEAQLDKSGLPSDRFFAERPEGSVSTLKIQRTQQEDSAVYLCASSLGTNEQFFGPGTRLTVL.

This clone was seen at least ten times. This chain joins TRBV3-1 and TRBJ2-1; TRBD2 aligns across 11 bases. Unmatched junction bases numbered 4, after V lost 6 bases and J lost 6 bases. Germline loops: CDR1 LGHDT, CDR2 YNNKEL (reference sequence). The CDR3 length is 14 residues. The CDR3 loop reads CASSGGLAGNEQFF. The CDR3 DNA follows: TGTGCCAGCAGTGGCGGACTAGCGGGCAATGAGCAGTTCTTC.

With respect to this clone: Other DNA sequences in the sample encode the same CDR3. V is TRBV10-3 and J is TRBJ2-1, with a tentative D call TRBD2 (7 bases). The germline gives CDR1 ENHRY, CDR2 SYGVKD. With 3 bases removed from V and 2 bases from J, the gap between germline ends came to 20 bases. This CDR3 region has 18 residues. The CDR3 region is CAISDLSGGGTTYNEQFF. The CDR3 DNA follows: TGTGCCATCAGTGATCTCTCGGGGGGTGGGACAACCTACAATGAGCAGTTCTTC.

For this clone: One end of the junction does not line up with germline, which may come from a read error. V gene TRBV16 combines with J gene TRBJ1-3; weak D call: TRBD1 (5 bases). Germline CDR1 is KGHSY and CDR2 is FQNENV. The CDR3 consists of 14 residues. The CDR3 sequence: CAISPGTFGNTIYF. In DNA form, the CDR3 reads TGTGCCATCAGCCCAGGGACCTTTGGAAACACCATATATTTT.

The sample holds many counts of this clone. The chain recombines TRBV6-1 with TRBJ1-4, with D possibly matching TRBD1 (6 bases). Germline loops: CDR1 MNHNS, CDR2 SASEGT. The length of the CDR3 is 14 residues. V lost 6 bases and J 3 bases, leaving 11 bases between the germline ends. CDR3 DNA sequence: TGTGCCAGCAGACCGGGACAACCTAATGAAAAACTGTTTTTT. This encodes CASRPGQPNEKLFF.

Of note for this clone: A much larger clone sits a single nucleotide away, making a read error possible. Other DNA sequences in this sample translate to the same CDR3. V usage is TRBV20-1 and J usage is TRBJ1-4, with a weak D call TRBD1 (6 bases). Trimming took off 3 bases at V and 5 bases at J, with 13 bases between the two ends. Germline-derived CDR1 and CDR2 are DFQATT and SNEGSKA (reference sequence). The CDR3 is 14 amino acids. The CDR3 coding sequence is TGCAGTGCTAGCGGGACACCCGAGAATGAAAAACTGTTTTTT. It encodes CSASGTPENEKLFF.

Note on this clone: One end of the junction varies from germline; a read error may be responsible. V gene TRBV2 combines with J gene TRBJ2-7, with 7 bases identical to TRBD2. Germline V gene sequence: CDR1 SNHLY, CDR2 FYNNEI. This CDR3 spans 15 amino acids. CDR3 sequence: CASSDSSWGGYEQYF. CDR3 nucleotide sequence: TGTGCCAGCAGTGATTCGAGCTGGGGGGGGTACGAGCAGTACTTT.

This clone was seen ten or more times. As DNA, the CDR3 is TGTGCCAGCAGTCCTGGGACCGGGGAGCTGTTTTTT. Translation: CASSPGTGELFF. The V gene is TRBV27, the J gene TRBJ2-2; no clear D. The CDR3 spans 12 residues. The V gene's germline CDR1 is MNHEY and CDR2 SMNVEV (reference sequence). Trimming took off 5 bases at V and 5 bases at J, with 6 bases between the two ends.

This clone was counted ten times or more. This rearrangement joins TRBV14 to TRBJ2-5; the match to TRBD2 covers 14 bases. Germline CDR1 reads SGHDN; CDR2 reads FVKESK. V dropped 2 bases and J dropped 0; count of bases not matched to a gene: 14. The CDR3 spans 21 residues. The CDR3: CASSQTRLGLAGAPYQETQYF. The CDR3, as DNA: TGTGCCAGCAGCCAAACCAGACTGGGACTAGCGGGGGCTCCGTACCAAGAGACCCAGTACTTC.

This clone was counted only a few times. This could be a read error, since a much larger clone is one nucleotide away. The gene calls are TRBV20-1 and TRBJ2-2; no clear D gene. Germline lookup yields CDR1 DFQATT and CDR2 SNEGSKA (reference sequence). CDR3 length: 16 residues. V gave up 6 bases and J gave up 0 bases, with 17 bases separating them. The CDR3 loop reads CSALLNGRANTGELFF. Here the CDR3 DNA reads TGCAGTGCCTTACTCAACGGACGTGCGAACACCGGGGAGCTGTTTTTT.

This clone was counted at least ten times. DNA for the CDR3: TGTGCCAGCAGTGACTTTGCCCAGGGGCCAGACAATGAGCAGTTCTTC. Residues: CASSDFAQGPDNEQFF. This chain uses TRBV6-1 with TRBJ2-1; the D gene is possibly TRBD1 (6 bases). Germline V gives CDR1 MNHNS, CDR2 SASEGT. Trimming cost V 3 bases and J 5 bases, with 17 bases left between them. CDR3 size: 16 residues.

This clone appeared many times. This chain links TRBV6-1 with TRBJ1-4, with TRBD1 as a possible D gene (5 bases). Trimming stripped 5 bases from V and 11 bases from J, with 12 bases between. Germline CDR1 is MNHNS and CDR2 is SASEGT. The CDR3 is 12 residues long. CDR3 bases: TGTGCCAGCAGTACCGGGGGACGGAAACTGTTTTTT. Translation gives CASSTGGRKLFF.

This clone was found many times. The chain joins TRBV6-1 to TRBJ2-2; 10 nucleotides match TRBD2. CDR3 length equals 13 residues. V dropped 10 bases and J dropped 4; count of bases not matched to a gene: 3. Germline values: CDR1 MNHNS, CDR2 SASEGT. CDR3 sequence: CATGLAVTGELFF. The CDR3 nucleotides read TGTGCCACTGGACTAGCGGTCACCGGGGAGCTGTTTTTT.

In this sample, this clone turned up many times. The V and J genes are TRBV25-1 and TRBJ1-1; D gene unclear. CDR3 length: 13 amino acids. Trimming cost V 5 bases and J 0 bases, with 7 bases left between them. Germline values: CDR1 MGHDK, CDR2 SYGVNS. In DNA, the CDR3 is TGTGCCAGCAGTAGCCCTTTGAACACTGAAGCTTTCTTT. Its translation: CASSSPLNTEAFF.

This clone was seen only a few times. A junction end diverges from the germline sequence, so it may reflect a read error. The rearrangement uses TRBV12-3 or TRBV12-4 and TRBJ2-5, with D possibly matching TRBD2 (5 bases). The CDR3 is 16 amino acids. The DNA of the CDR3 is TGTGCCATCAGTTTAAGCGTCGAGCGTGAGGGAGAGACCCAGTACTTC. This encodes CAISLSVEREGETQYF.

J is TRBJ1-2 and V is TRBV9, with D possibly matching TRBD1 (5 bases). The CDR3 runs to 13 residues. V lost 4 bases to trimming and J lost 4 bases, with 11 bases between them. In germline, CDR1 is SGDLS, CDR2 YYNGEE. This CDR3 reads CASSQTVLYGYTF. The CDR3 nucleotides read TGTGCCAGCAGCCAGACAGTTCTCTATGGCTACACCTTC.

This clone has a count of ten or more. V usage is TRBV18 and J usage is TRBJ2-5; no clear D gene. Germline V CDR1 and CDR2: KGHSH, LQKENI. Trimming left V 5 bases short and J 5 bases short, with 6 bases between. The CDR3 runs 11 residues. The CDR3 DNA reads as TGTGCCAGCTCAGTGTGGGAGACCCAGTACTTC. Residues: CASSVWETQYF. The variable domain in full, with the rest retrieved from reference TRBV18 and TRBJ2-5, is NAGVMQNPRHLVRRRGQEARLRCSPMKGHSHVYWYRQLPEEGLKFMVYLQKENIIDESGMPKERFSAEFPKEGPSILRIQQVVRGDSAAYFCASSVWETQYFGPGTRLLVL.

Concerning this clone: The junction does not match germline at one end; this may be a read error. The rearrangement links TRBV27 to TRBJ2-1; D might be TRBD1 or TRBD2, each matching 6 bases. In germline, CDR1 is MNHEY, CDR2 SMNVEV (reference sequence). There are 17 residues in the CDR3. This CDR3 reads CASSPGGARGSYNDQFF. The CDR3 DNA sequence: TGTGCCAGCAGCCCTGGAGGGGCCAGGGGTTCCTACAATGATCAGTTCTTC.

At least ten counts were recorded for this clone. The chain employs TRBV29-1 and TRBJ2-2, with 9 bases lining up with TRBD1. The CDR3 is 13 residues long. V trimming: 6 bases; J trimming: 3 bases; junction bases outside the gene matches: 2. The germline CDR1 and CDR2 sequences are SQVTM and ANQGSEA. CDR3 residues: CSVGTGYTGELFF. Written as DNA, the CDR3 is TGCAGCGTGGGGACAGGGTACACCGGGGAGCTGTTTTTT.

The V call is TRBV6-2 or TRBV6-3, the J call TRBJ2-5, with a weak D call TRBD2 (6 bases). Germline V gene data show CDR1 as MNHEY and CDR2 as SVGEGT. The germline V and J ends were trimmed by 7 bases and 5 bases, with 14 bases remaining between them. This CDR3 contains 13 residues. The chain's CDR3 is CASIREIAETQYF. The CDR3, as DNA: TGTGCCAGCATACGGGAGATAGCTGAGACCCAGTACTTC.